This section outlines one T cell receptor beta chain sequence together with its context. No antigen is known for it. TCRdb re-called the 5' RACE reads, yielding one record per CDR3 amino acid sequence without DNA. The table lists 120,000 to 150,000 distinct CDR3 sequences, with around 12% in the top ten. The entry originates in a study of T cells expressing NK-cell markers. Notes on the study in general: One observes that, in a few donors, these clonotypes were also the leading ones within the CD3+CD56-NKG2C+ fraction.

Material for sequencing was blood T cells: a sorted CD56 or NKG2C T cell subset, CD4+ or CD8+ T cells, or bulk PBMC T cells (not recorded which). The receptor comes from a man between 18 and 29 years old in good health.

This CDR3 is CASSLVSGSEQYF. The rearrangement joins TRBV5-1 to TRBJ2-7. The CDR3 sequence is 13 residues long. Per the germline V gene, CDR1 is SGHRS and CDR2 is YFSETQ.